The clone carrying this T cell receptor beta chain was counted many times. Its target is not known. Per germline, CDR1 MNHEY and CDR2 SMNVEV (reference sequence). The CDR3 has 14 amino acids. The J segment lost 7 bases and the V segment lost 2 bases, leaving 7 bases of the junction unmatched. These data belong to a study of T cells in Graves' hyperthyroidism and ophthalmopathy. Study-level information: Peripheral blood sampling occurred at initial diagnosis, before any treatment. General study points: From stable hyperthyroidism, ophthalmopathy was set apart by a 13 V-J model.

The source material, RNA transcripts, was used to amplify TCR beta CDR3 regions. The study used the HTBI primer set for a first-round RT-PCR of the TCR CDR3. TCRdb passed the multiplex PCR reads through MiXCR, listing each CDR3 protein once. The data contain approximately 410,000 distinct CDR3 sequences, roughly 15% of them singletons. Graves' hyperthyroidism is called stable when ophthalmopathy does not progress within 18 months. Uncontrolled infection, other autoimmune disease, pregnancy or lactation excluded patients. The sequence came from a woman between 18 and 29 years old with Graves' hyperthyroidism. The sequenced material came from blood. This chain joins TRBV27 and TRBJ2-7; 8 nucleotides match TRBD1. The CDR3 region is CASSLNRGVWEQYF. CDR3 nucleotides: TGTGCCAGCAGTTTAAACAGGGGGGTGTGGGAGCAGTACTTC.